The T cell receptor beta chain under discussion was sequenced for a study of T cell changes during pregnancy in multiple sclerosis. Details on this clone: Mismatch with germline at one junction end may stem from a read error.

Germline values: CDR1 SSHAT, CDR2 FNYEAQ (reference sequence). The CDR3 length is 19 residues. Sequencing used immunoSEQ multiplex PCR; TCRdb keeps in-frame clones, though not all of them. The repertoire holds 40,000 to 60,000 clones, with 94% as singletons. The receptor's source is a female donor with multiple sclerosis, enrolled in a pregnancy study. The chain carries TRBV7-7 and TRBJ2-3; a possible D gene is TRBD1 (6 bases). The source was CD4+ T cells from peripheral blood mononuclear cells, collected in the first trimester of pregnancy. In DNA, the CDR3 is TGTGCTAGCAGCTTATCCAGAGGACGCCCCAGGGGCTCCACAGATACGCAGTATTTT. Translated: CASSLSRGRPRGSTDTQYF.